The source of this TCR beta chain is a study of blood T cells in healthy people across ages (dated by TCRdb to 2014 to 2015). About the investigation overall: In model experiments, roughly one uniquely barcoded TCR beta cDNA molecule per two T cells was captured by template switching. The donors were divided into four age groups: young (average around 16 years), middle-aged (around 37), aged (approximately 62) and long-lived (nearly 85). To avoid experimental bias, donors of different ages were spread randomly across the sequencing lanes. Using deep sequencing normalized with unique cDNA molecular identifiers, the study measured how TCR beta repertoire diversity changes with age. For two donors (one aged 18 to 30 and one aged 80 or older), the study analyzed two additional independent replicas of 1 million unique cDNA reads from the same blood draw. Broader findings and caveats from the paper: The percentage of naive T cells measured by flow cytometry correlated strongly with observed TCR beta diversity. Because the CMV infection status of the donors was unknown, age-related changes in expanded clonotypes may potentially have been confounded. As age increased, observed TCR beta diversity per million T cells dropped in a roughly linear way, and a significant reduction was already evident by age 40. Because profiling used bulk unsorted PBMCs, naive and antigen-experienced compartments could not be compared conclusively. Compared with the aged group, the long-lived group had more naive CD4+ T cells, fewer expanded clones and increased TCR diversity, suggesting age selection. Estimates of total diversity based on one million sequenced T cells were regarded as lower bounds and as underestimates.

The germline V gene encodes CDR1 DFQATT and CDR2 SNEGSKA (reference sequence). From the cysteine up to the phenylalanine, the CDR3 has a length of 14 residues. This entry keeps only the CDR3 DNA: 42 bases, framed from base 1. Libraries were prepared through 5' RACE. The run used an Illumina HiSeq 2500. A second PCR of roughly 7 to 11 cycles was run with a J-beta primer mix and a sample-barcoded 5' primer. A template-switch 5' adaptor carrying 12 random nucleotides introduced a unique molecular identifier onto each TCR beta cDNA molecule. At least 2.5 million CDR3-containing paired-end reads were obtained from each sample. The Mint cDNA synthesis kit, primed by a TRBC-specific oligonucleotide, was used to synthesize first-strand cDNA from all RNA. All cDNA was treated with uracil-DNA glycosylase and then went through a first 18-cycle PCR with the universal primers M1SS and BC2_uni_R. The original pipeline was this. For normalization, 1 million high-quality reads were randomly selected from each sample, with every read carrying a distinct molecular identifier. Reads with shared molecular identifiers were discarded instead of being binned into consensus sequences. MiTCR, with a Q25 quality threshold and the strictest error-elimination algorithm, was used for CDR3 identification, clonotype clustering and error correction. A nonparametric unseen species model with Euler transformation was used to estimate a lower bound on total TCR beta diversity. The public reads were run again by TCRdb, first through fastp at Q25 and then through MiXCR, and only productive beta chains were kept. Every distinct CDR3 protein forms one entry, paired with its most common genes and DNA. The V and J calls come from TCRdb's annotation, not from the publication. The sample yields approximately 700,000 distinct CDR3 sequences; around 32% were counted once. The ten most abundant clones make up about 16% of the sample.

The roughly 38 donors, aged about 6 to 95 years, were systemically healthy Caucasian individuals from Russia. About 9.8 milliliters of peripheral blood were drawn from each donor into EDTA-treated Vacutainer tubes. Ficoll-Paque density-gradient centrifugation was used to isolate PBMCs, with at least 6 million obtained per sample. Total RNA, at least 6 micrograms per sample, was extracted from PBMCs with Trizol reagent. The percentages of naive CD45RAhigh/CD27high T cells were determined by flow cytometry on a PBMC aliquot from every donor. Concerning this clonotype itself: Its recognized antigen is unknown. There are no base qualities to consult, and no much larger clone falls within one base.

Here the chain combines TRBV20-1 and TRBJ2-5, with the D assignment possibly TRBD1 or TRBD2, given 5 matching bases for each. Matching the DNA end better, TRBJ2-7 makes the J call doubtful. The sequence came from a woman older than 75 in good health. Donor details come from another sample of the same person, matched by shared clones. The sequencing sample was made of blood. The sequenced DNA is TGCAGTGCTAGAAAACCGGGACCTTCCAACGAGCAGTACTTC. The translation is CSARKPGPSNEQYF.